This entry lists 17 T cell receptor beta chains sequenced from one sample in a study of long-term antiretroviral therapy in people with HIV. Survey level was the resolution at which the v3.0 immunoSEQ assay ran. The table came from immunoSEQ multiplex PCR; TCRdb's copy has only in-frame clones and leaves some out. The sample consists of fewer than 20,000 clones, approximately 72% of them appearing once. The sequenced sample was unsorted PBMCs, obtained 0.3 years after starting antiretroviral therapy. Receptor source: a woman between 50 and 59 years old with HIV.

The chain is built from TRBV6-6 and TRBJ2-1; D unclear. There are 13 residues in the CDR3. V was trimmed by 7 bases and J by 3 bases, leaving 10 bases between them. Germline V gene data show CDR1 as MNHNY and CDR2 as SVGAGI (reference sequence). CDR3 nucleotide sequence: TGTGCCAGCAATGACCAGGTCTACAATGAGCAGTTCTTC. Protein sequence: CASNDQVYNEQFF.

The chain joins TRBV6-5 to TRBJ1-2; D is possibly TRBD1 (6 bases). The CDR3 has 14 amino acids. Trimming cost V 3 bases and J 2 bases, with 10 bases left between them. Germline V gene data show CDR1 as MNHEY and CDR2 as SVGAGI. Here the CDR3 reads CASSYLDRNYGYTF. The CDR3 DNA follows: TGTGCCAGCAGTTATCTGGACAGAAACTATGGCTACACCTTC.

V is TRBV5-1 and J is TRBJ1-4; a weak D match, TRBD1 (5 bases). Trimming took 3 bases from V and 0 from J, leaving 9 bases between them. This CDR3 spans 15 amino acids. CDR1 and CDR2 from the germline V gene are SGHRS and YFSETQ. The CDR3 DNA sequence: TGCGCCAGCAGCTCCGACAGAGCAACTAATGAAAAACTGTTTTTT. Translation: CASSSDRATNEKLFF.

The chain links TRBV5-5 to TRBJ2-7; 11 bases line up with TRBD2. CDR3 length: 13 residues. CDR1 is SGHKS and CDR2 is YYEKEE in the germline V gene (reference sequence). J was trimmed by 7 bases and V by 1 base; bases with no gene match: 1. The CDR3 sequence: CASSLRLAGEQYV. The CDR3 bases are TGTGCCAGCAGCTTGAGACTAGCGGGGGAGCAGTACGTC.

This clone was observed a handful of times. The chain joins TRBV15 to TRBJ1-1; no clear D gene. From germline, CDR1 is LNHNV and CDR2 YYDKDF (reference sequence). The CDR3 extends over 13 amino acids. Trimming left V 5 bases short and J 1 base short, with 8 bases between. For the CDR3, the DNA is TGTGCCACCAGCCGCCGACAGAACACTGAAGCTTTCTTT. Amino acid sequence: CATSRRQNTEAFF.

This clone was observed a handful of times. The rearrangement links TRBV6-5 to TRBJ2-7; 9 nucleotides align to TRBD1. The germline CDR1 and CDR2 sequences are MNHEY and SVGAGI. Trimming removed 7 bases from V and 6 bases from J; junction bases left unmatched: 7. The CDR3 totals 13 residues. The CDR3 protein is CASNKQGASEQYV. The CDR3 nucleotides are TGTGCCAGCAATAAACAGGGGGCGAGCGAGCAGTACGTC.

The V and J genes are TRBV5-1 and TRBJ2-7, with 8 bases lining up with TRBD1. CDR3 length: 14 amino acids. V was pared by 3 bases and J by 3 bases, with 5 bases of the junction left unmatched. Germline V lookup: CDR1 SGHRS, CDR2 YFSETQ. The CDR3 spells CASSSQGGLYEQYF. CDR3 bases: TGCGCCAGCAGCTCACAGGGGGGACTCTACGAGCAGTACTTC.

The chain uses TRBV7-2 and TRBJ1-2; 8 bases map to TRBD1. The germline CDR1 and CDR2 sequences are SGHTA and FQGNSA. This CDR3 is 16 amino acids long. Germline trimming cut 5 bases from V and 0 bases from J; bases unmatched to any gene: 8. The chain's CDR3 is CASSPHWDRTNYGYTF. The CDR3 bases are TGTGCCAGCAGCCCTCATTGGGACAGGACTAACTATGGCTACACCTTC. The full variable domain, its missing parts supplied by reference TRBV7-2 and TRBJ1-2, is GAGVSQSPSNKVTEKGKDVELRCDPISGHTALYWYRQSLGQGLEFLIYFQGNSAPDKSGLPSDRFSAERTGGSVSTLTIQRTQQEDSAVYLCASSPHWDRTNYGYTFGSGTRLTVV.

This chain connects TRBV2 to TRBJ2-1, with a possible D match to TRBD2 (7 bases). The germline V gene encodes CDR1 SNHLY and CDR2 FYNNEI. V was clipped by 4 bases and J by 2 bases, with 15 bases between them. The CDR3 is 16 amino acids. This chain's CDR3 is CASSVEGRGPYNEQFF. As DNA, the CDR3 is TGTGCCAGCAGTGTTGAGGGGCGGGGGCCCTACAATGAGCAGTTCTTC.

The table lists this clone with a few counts. Other DNA sequences in this sample translate to the same CDR3. The J gene is TRBJ2-7, the V gene TRBV29-1; 10 bases fit TRBD1. V was clipped by 1 base and J by 3 bases; unmatched bases: 3. The CDR3 contains 14 residues. Per germline, CDR1 SQVTM and CDR2 ANQGSEA. CDR3 nucleotides: TGCAGCGTTGAAGTCGGGGACAGGGGCTACGAGCAGTACTTC. Translated: CSVEVGDRGYEQYF.

The chain joins TRBV27 to TRBJ2-3, with 7 bases matching TRBD2. Trimming removed 0 bases from V and 2 bases from J; junction bases left unmatched: 8. CDR1 MNHEY and CDR2 SMNVEV come from the germline V gene (reference sequence). This CDR3 comprises 17 residues. CDR3 amino acids: CASSLSPPSGLTDTQYF. CDR3 sequence (DNA): TGTGCCAGCAGTTTATCCCCCCCTAGCGGCCTCACAGATACGCAGTATTTT.

A few counts support this clone. This sequence joins TRBV18 and TRBJ2-2, with 7 bases fitting TRBD1. Germline V gene data show CDR1 as KGHSH and CDR2 as LQKENI. V lost 3 bases, J lost 5 bases, and 12 bases stayed unmatched. This CDR3 has 17 amino acids. The CDR3 region is CASSPPILGGATGELFF. For the CDR3, the DNA is TGTGCCAGCTCACCCCCAATTCTAGGGGGCGCGACCGGGGAGCTGTTTTTT.

This clone was picked up a small number of times. The rearrangement uses TRBV19 and TRBJ2-5, with D perhaps TRBD1 (6 bases). The CDR3 is 16 amino acids. The V end was cut by 5 bases, the J end by 5 bases, with 21 bases between. In germline, CDR1 is LNHDA, CDR2 SQIVND (reference sequence). CDR3 bases: TGTGCCAGTAGTTACAGGGCAAACCAACTCGCGGAGACCCAGTACTTC. Protein sequence: CASSYRANQLAETQYF.

This clone appeared a few times. The CDR3 here is CASSLTGSDEQYV. DNA for the CDR3: TGTGCCAGCTCACTGACAGGGTCGGACGAGCAGTACGTC. The chain joins TRBV18 to TRBJ2-7, with 7 bases identical to TRBD1. The germline V gene encodes CDR1 KGHSH and CDR2 LQKENI. The J segment lost 5 bases and the V segment lost 4 bases, leaving 5 bases of the junction unmatched. This CDR3 contains 13 residues.

The V and J genes are TRBV15 and TRBJ1-2; D is unresolved. With 1 base removed from V and 2 bases from J, the gap between germline ends came to 5 bases. There are 13 residues in the CDR3. The germline gives CDR1 LNHNV, CDR2 YYDKDF (reference sequence). The CDR3 DNA is TGTGCCACCAGCAGAGCCTCAAACTATGGCTACACCTTC. Translation: CATSRASNYGYTF.

The V and J genes are TRBV9 and TRBJ1-6; 9 nucleotides agree with TRBD1. With 3 bases clipped from V and 9 bases from J, the junction kept 7 bases outside the gene matches. The CDR3 length is 15 residues. In germline, CDR1 is SGDLS, CDR2 YYNGEE. The CDR3 nucleotides are TGTGCCAGCAGCGGCCCGGGACAGGGTTTTTCACCCCTCCACTTT. Encoded protein: CASSGPGQGFSPLHF.

J is TRBJ2-1 and V is TRBV11-2, with 15 positions matching TRBD2. Germline CDR1 reads SGHAT; CDR2 reads FQNNGV. The CDR3 runs 17 residues. Trimming cost V 2 bases and J 7 bases; bases outside gene matches: 6. The CDR3 bases are TGTGCCAGCAGCTTAAGGACTAGCGGGGGGGCTCGGAATGAGCAGTTCTTC. Translated: CASSLRTSGGARNEQFF.